This entry concerns a single TCR beta chain. Its specificity is unknown. Quantitative barcoded 5'-RACE was used to prepare TCR beta libraries. MiXCR was run by TCRdb on the 5' RACE reads, yielding one entry per CDR3 protein. The sample yields about 390,000 distinct CDR3 sequences, around 22% seen once. This sample is drawn from a study of CD8 T cells in ankylosing spondylitis. Whole-study findings and limits: Disease-linked clones proved CD8+ and comparatively uncommon in peripheral blood. The clones that were linked to disease were reported to be significantly enriched in matched synovial fluid samples from ankylosing spondylitis patients. It appeared that ankylosing spondylitis blood was characterized by a TCR beta motif of several highly homologous variants.

The TCR sequence derives from a male donor with ankylosing spondylitis. Source material: blood, either unsorted or a sorted T cell fraction (not recorded which).

The CDR3 DNA is TGCAGCGTTGAAGGGGGCGGCACAGATACGCAGTATTTT. Its translation is CSVEGGGTDTQYF. The chain combines TRBV29-1 with TRBJ2-3, with D possibly TRBD1 on 5 matching bases. Trimming shortened V by 1 base and J by 1 base, and 6 bases separated the two germline ends. This CDR3 region has 13 residues. Germline assignment: CDR1 SQVTM and CDR2 ANQGSEA.